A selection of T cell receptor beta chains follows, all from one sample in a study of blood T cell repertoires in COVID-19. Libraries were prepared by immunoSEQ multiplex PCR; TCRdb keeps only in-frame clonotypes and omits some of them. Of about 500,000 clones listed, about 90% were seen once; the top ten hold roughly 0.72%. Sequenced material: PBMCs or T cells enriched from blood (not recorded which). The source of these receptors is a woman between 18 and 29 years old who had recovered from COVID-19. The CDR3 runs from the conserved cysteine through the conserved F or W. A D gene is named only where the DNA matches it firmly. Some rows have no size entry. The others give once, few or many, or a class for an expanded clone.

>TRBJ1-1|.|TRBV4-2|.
CASSQTTVGVTEAFF
TGTGCCAGCAGCCAAACAACAGTCGGCGTCACTGAAGCTTTCTTT
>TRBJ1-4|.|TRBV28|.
CASSLIAGEKLFF
TGTGCCAGCAGTTTAATCGCAGGCGAAAAACTGTTTTTT
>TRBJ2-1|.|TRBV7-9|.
CASSLAGQGSYNEQFF
TGTGCCAGCAGCTTGGCCGGCCAGGGCTCCTACAATGAGCAGTTCTTC
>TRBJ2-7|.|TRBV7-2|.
CASSAKSGLTYEQYF
TGTGCCAGCAGCGCCAAATCTGGACTTACCTACGAGCAGTACTTC
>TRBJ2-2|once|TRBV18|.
CASSPAGEISTGELFF
TGTGCCAGCTCACCAGCAGGGGAGATTTCCACCGGGGAGCTGTTTTTT
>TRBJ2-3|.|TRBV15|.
CATSRGGFPDTQYF
TGTGCCACCAGCAGAGGTGGCTTCCCAGATACGCAGTATTTT
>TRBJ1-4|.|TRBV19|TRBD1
CASKNLQGAANEKLFF
TGTGCCAGTAAGAATTTACAGGGGGCGGCTAATGAAAAACTGTTTTTT
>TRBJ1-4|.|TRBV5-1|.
CASSLLTGTNEKLFF
TGCGCCAGCAGCTTGTTGACAGGAACTAATGAAAAACTGTTTTTT
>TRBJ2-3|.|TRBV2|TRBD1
CASSESAGGRDTQYF
TGTGCCAGCAGTGAATCGGCAGGGGGCAGGGATACGCAGTATTTT
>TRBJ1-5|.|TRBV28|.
CASSEAQVGQPQHF
TGTGCCAGCAGTGAAGCACAGGTAGGCCAGCCCCAGCATTTT
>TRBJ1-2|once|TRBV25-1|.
CASSEWGLEDYGYTF
TGTGCCAGCAGTGAATGGGGCCTTGAGGACTATGGCTACACCTTC
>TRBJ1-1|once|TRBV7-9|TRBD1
CASSYFRGSNTEAFF
TGTGCCAGCAGCTATTTCAGGGGGTCGAACACTGAAGCTTTCTTT
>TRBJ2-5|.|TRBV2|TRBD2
CASTSGLWETQYF
TGTGCCAGCACTAGCGGGTTATGGGAGACCCAGTACTTC
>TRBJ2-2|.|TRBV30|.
CAFALTRYTGELFF
TGTGCCTTCGCCCTGACTCGCTACACCGGGGAGCTGTTTTTT
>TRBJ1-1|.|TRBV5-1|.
CASSLGAANTEAFF
TGCGCCAGCAGCTTGGGGGCAGCGAACACTGAAGCTTTCTTT
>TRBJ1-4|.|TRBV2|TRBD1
CASNRDRGGEKLFF
TGTGCCAGCAACCGGGACAGGGGTGGTGAAAAACTGTTTTTT
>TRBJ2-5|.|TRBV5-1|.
CASSLQQETQYF
TGCGCCAGCAGCTTGCAGCAAGAGACCCAGTACTTC
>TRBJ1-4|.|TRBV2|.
CASSIQGLNEKLFF
TGTGCCAGCAGTATACAGGGTCTTAATGAAAAACTGTTTTTT
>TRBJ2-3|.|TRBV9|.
CASSRESGQGGSISTDTQYF
TGTGCCAGCAGCAGAGAATCCGGCCAGGGAGGTTCAATTAGCACAGATACGCAGTATTTT
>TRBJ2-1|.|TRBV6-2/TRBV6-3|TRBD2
CASSPRGGLYNEQFF
TGTGCCAGCAGTCCCCGGGGGGGCCTCTACAATGAGCAGTTCTTC
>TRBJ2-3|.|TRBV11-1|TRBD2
CASSSGRFTDTQYF
TGTGCCAGCAGCTCCGGGAGGTTCACAGATACGCAGTATTTT
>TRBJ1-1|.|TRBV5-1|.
CASSPDSGGTEAFF
TGCGCCAGCAGCCCGGACAGCGGGGGGACTGAAGCTTTCTTT
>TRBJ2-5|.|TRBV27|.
CASSLGRLASEETQYF
TGTGCCAGCAGTTTAGGTCGGCTAGCTTCCGAAGAGACCCAGTACTTC
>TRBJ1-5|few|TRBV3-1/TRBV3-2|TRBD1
CASSQGQGGVQPQHF
TGTGCCAGCAGCCAAGGACAGGGGGGAGTTCAGCCCCAGCATTTT
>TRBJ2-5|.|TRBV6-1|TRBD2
CASSGLAGRGFSETQYF
TGTGCCAGCAGTGGACTAGCTGGGCGTGGATTTTCAGAGACCCAGTACTTC
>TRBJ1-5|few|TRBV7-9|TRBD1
CASSSGQGAGQPQHF
TGTGCCAGCAGCTCCGGACAGGGGGCTGGACAGCCCCAGCATTTT
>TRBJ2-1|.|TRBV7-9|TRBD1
CASSPARDRANEQFF
TGTGCCAGCAGTCCCGCCCGGGACAGGGCGAATGAGCAGTTCTTC
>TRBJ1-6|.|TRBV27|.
CASSLYNSPLHF
TGTGCCAGCAGCCTCTATAATTCACCCCTCCACTTT
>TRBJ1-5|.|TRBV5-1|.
CASSPVGGYGQPQHF
TGCGCCAGCAGCCCCGTCGGGGGATACGGGCAGCCCCAGCATTTT
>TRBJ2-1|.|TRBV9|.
CASSATGGRTYNEQFF
TGTGCCAGCAGCGCCACGGGGGGCCGCACCTACAATGAGCAGTTCTTC
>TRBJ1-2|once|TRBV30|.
CAWSLFGQFNYGYTF
TGTGCCTGGAGCCTATTTGGACAGTTCAACTATGGCTACACCTTC
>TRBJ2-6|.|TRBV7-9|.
CASSLGLIGANVLTF
TGTGCCAGCAGCTTAGGACTTATTGGGGCCAACGTCCTGACTTTC
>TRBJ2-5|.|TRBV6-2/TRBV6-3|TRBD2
CASSYSGLAGDETQYF
TGTGCCAGCAGTTACTCGGGACTAGCGGGGGATGAGACCCAGTACTTC
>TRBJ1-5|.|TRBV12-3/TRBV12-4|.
CAIFGGKNQPQHF
TGTGCCATCTTCGGGGGAAAAAATCAGCCCCAGCATTTT
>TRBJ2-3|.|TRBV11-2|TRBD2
CASSPEISGGADTQYF
TGTGCCAGCAGCCCAGAGATCAGCGGGGGGGCGGATACGCAGTATTTT
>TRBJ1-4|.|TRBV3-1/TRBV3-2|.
CASSQGTNEKLFF
TGTGCCAGCAGCCAAGGAACAAATGAAAAACTGTTTTTT
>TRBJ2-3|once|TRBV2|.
CASSARGGFHPQITQYF
TGTGCCAGCAGTGCGAGGGGAGGATTCCATCCACAGATAACGCAGTATTTT
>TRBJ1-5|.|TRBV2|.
CASRALRVDNQPQHF
TGTGCCAGCAGAGCCCTCAGGGTGGACAATCAGCCCCAGCATTTT
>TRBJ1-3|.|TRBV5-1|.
CASSLNTGSGNTIYF
TGCGCCAGCAGCTTAAATACAGGCTCTGGAAACACCATATATTTT
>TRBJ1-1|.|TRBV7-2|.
CASTANAGVEAFF
TGTGCCAGCACCGCGAATGCGGGGGTTGAAGCTTTCTTT
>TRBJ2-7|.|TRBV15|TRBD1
CATSRGDRAYEQYF
TGTGCCACCAGCAGAGGGGACAGGGCCTACGAGCAGTACTTC
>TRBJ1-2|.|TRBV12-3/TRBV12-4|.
CASSSQGSGGYTF
TGTGCCAGCAGTTCACAGGGATCCGGCGGCTACACCTTC
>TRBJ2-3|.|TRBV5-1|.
CASSFSRWSDTQYF
TGCGCCAGCAGCTTCTCTAGATGGTCGGATACGCAGTATTTT
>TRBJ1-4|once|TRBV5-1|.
CASRVLNGPEEKLFF
TGCGCCAGCCGCGTCCTTAATGGGCCTGAGGAAAAACTGTTTTTT
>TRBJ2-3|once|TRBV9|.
CASSVEQGSTSTDTQYF
TGTGCCAGCAGCGTAGAACAGGGAAGCACTAGCACAGATACGCAGTATTTT